These T cell receptor beta chains were read from a single sample in a study of shared clonotypes between healthy human individuals. The table came from immunoSEQ multiplex PCR; TCRdb's copy has only in-frame clones and leaves some out. The sample lists about 2.1 million clones, about 94% occurring once. Material: naive CD8+ T cells from PBMCs. All receptors derive from a man between 18 and 29 years old in good health. Some clones in this sample may be carry-over from other donors' samples. The CDR3 runs from the conserved cysteine through the conserved F or W. D genes are given only for firm matches. The size entry is marked missing in some rows and otherwise reads once, few, many or a size class.

J gene	V gene	D gene	clone size	CDR3 protein	CDR3 DNA
TRBJ2-5	TRBV5-1	.	.	CASSLGEGWVSRETQYF	TGCGCCAGCAGCTTGGGTGAGGGTTGGGTTTCACGGGAGACCCAGTACTTC
TRBJ2-1	TRBV6-5	.	.	CASTPFGTPYNEQFF	TGTGCCAGCACCCCCTTTGGGACCCCCTACAATGAGCAGTTCTTC
TRBJ2-2	TRBV7-2	TRBD2	.	CASSFLRGLAGGYTGELFF	TGTGCCAGCAGCTTCCTGAGGGGACTAGCGGGAGGGTACACCGGGGAGCTGTTTTTT
TRBJ2-7	TRBV27	TRBD2	once	CASALAGANEQYF	TGTGCCAGCGCCCTAGCGGGAGCTAACGAGCAGTACTTC
TRBJ1-1	TRBV4-1	.	.	CASSVRDGYTEAFF	TGCGCCAGCAGCGTCCGGGACGGATACACTGAAGCTTTCTTT
TRBJ1-2	TRBV7-9	.	few	CASSSGTLWDGYTF	TGTGCCAGCAGCTCCGGGACGCTGTGGGATGGCTACACCTTC
TRBJ2-7	TRBV28	.	.	CASREGLALTYEQYF	TGTGCCAGCAGGGAAGGACTGGCCCTCACCTACGAGCAGTACTTC
TRBJ2-1	TRBV19	TRBD2	.	CASSLGDYSEQFF	TGTGCCAGTAGCCTTGGGGACTACAGTGAGCAGTTCTTC
TRBJ2-2	TRBV9	.	.	CASSAGRGTGELFF	TGTGCCAGCAGCGCGGGACGCGGGACCGGGGAGCTGTTTTTT
TRBJ2-7	TRBV5-6	TRBD1	.	CASSRTGALGKAQYF	TGTGCCAGCAGCCGAACAGGGGCCTTGGGGAAGGCGCAGTACTTC
TRBJ2-7	TRBV7-2	.	.	CASSLVANSYEQYF	TGTGCCAGCAGCTTAGTTGCCAACTCCTACGAGCAGTACTTC
TRBJ2-3	TRBV7-9	.	.	CASSLATGGTSDTQYF	TGTGCCAGCAGCTTAGCGACTGGTGGAACCTCAGATACGCAGTATTTT
TRBJ1-1	TRBV5-4	.	once	CASSLEAEAFF	TGTGCCAGCAGCTTGGAGGCTGAAGCTTTCTTT
TRBJ2-7	TRBV10-1	TRBD1	.	CASSGTGPSYEQYF	TGCGCCAGCAGCGGGACAGGACCGTCCTACGAGCAGTACTTC
TRBJ1-4	TRBV7-8	.	.	CASSSSRERKLFF	TGTGCCAGCAGCTCCTCCCGGGAAAGGAAACTGTTTTTT
TRBJ2-1	TRBV5-1	TRBD2	.	CASSLVSSGTGTYNEQFF	TGCGCCAGCAGCTTGGTATCTAGCGGGACCGGAACCTACAATGAGCAGTTCTTC
TRBJ2-2	TRBV7-9	.	.	CASSLGFEGHLNTGELFF	TGTGCCAGCAGCTTAGGTTTCGAGGGGCACCTGAACACCGGGGAGCTGTTTTTT
TRBJ2-5	TRBV6-5	.	.	CASSRRLIPQETQYF	TGTGCCAGCAGTCGACGCCTAATCCCCCAAGAGACCCAGTACTTC
TRBJ2-7	TRBV4-1	TRBD1	.	CASSPMPSGDRYYF	TGCGCCAGCAGCCCTATGCCGTCCGGGGACAGATACTACTTC
TRBJ2-3	TRBV19	.	.	CASTKDFSSTDTQYF	TGTGCCAGTACAAAGGACTTCTCTAGCACAGATACGCAGTATTTT
TRBJ1-2	TRBV7-3	.	.	CASSPDGGDNYGYTF	TGTGCCAGCAGCCCAGATGGTGGGGATAACTATGGCTACACCTTC
TRBJ2-7	TRBV27	.	once	CASSNEFGVYEQYF	TGTGCCAGCAGCAACGAGTTCGGGGTTTACGAGCAGTACTTC
TRBJ2-7	TRBV28	.	.	CASSPLLLRGISYEQYF	TGTGCCAGCAGTCCACTACTTCTCCGCGGGATCTCCTACGAGCAGTACTTC
TRBJ2-7	TRBV28	TRBD1	.	CASRTGMEGQYF	TGTGCCAGCAGGACAGGGATGGAAGGGCAGTACTTC
TRBJ2-2	TRBV19	.	.	CASSIRSPNTGELFF	TGTGCCAGTAGTATAAGGAGCCCTAACACCGGGGAGCTGTTTTTT
TRBJ2-7	TRBV5-1	TRBD2	once	CASSPGLAGVNWWHEQYF	TGCGCCAGCAGCCCGGGACTAGCGGGAGTAAACTGGTGGCACGAGCAGTACTTC
TRBJ1-1	TRBV11-2	.	.	CASSLWGRETEAFF	TGTGCCAGCAGCTTATGGGGGCGCGAAACTGAAGCTTTCTTT
TRBJ1-2	TRBV28	.	.	CASSSPTDSPYGYTF	TGTGCCAGCAGTTCGCCGACAGACAGCCCCTATGGCTACACCTTC
TRBJ2-2	TRBV27	.	.	CASSINANTGELFF	TGTGCCAGCAGTATCAACGCGAACACCGGGGAGCTGTTTTTT
TRBJ2-7	TRBV28	.	.	CASRLAGMAYEQYF	TGTGCCAGCCGACTGGCGGGGATGGCCTACGAGCAGTACTTC
TRBJ1-2	TRBV9	.	once	CASSVGGGLDGYTF	TGTGCCAGCAGCGTAGGAGGGGGGCTGGATGGCTACACCTTC
TRBJ1-3	TRBV29-1	.	.	CSAGGGNTIYF	TGCAGCGCCGGAGGGGGGAACACCATATATTTT
TRBJ2-7	TRBV5-1	.	.	CASSPDRGAGVFSLPFCEQYF	TGCGCCAGCAGCCCGGACCGGGGGGCGGGAGTCTTTAGTCTCCCCTTTTGCGAGCAGTACTTC
TRBJ2-1	TRBV9	.	.	CASSVVGTGSYNEQFF	TGTGCCAGCAGCGTAGTCGGGACTGGCTCCTACAATGAGCAGTTCTTC
TRBJ1-1	TRBV9	.	.	CASSQWGAEAFF	TGTGCCAGCAGCCAGTGGGGAGCTGAAGCTTTCTTT
TRBJ2-5	TRBV28	.	.	CASSRQAPPETQYF	TGTGCCAGCAGTCGACAGGCCCCTCCAGAGACCCAGTACTTC
TRBJ2-3	TRBV9	.	.	CASSVAAGYLQDTQYF	TGTGCCAGCAGCGTAGCTGCGGGATATCTTCAAGATACGCAGTATTTT
TRBJ2-5	TRBV5-1	.	.	CASSPPWATQETQYF	TGCGCCAGCAGTCCGCCGTGGGCGACACAAGAGACCCAGTACTTC